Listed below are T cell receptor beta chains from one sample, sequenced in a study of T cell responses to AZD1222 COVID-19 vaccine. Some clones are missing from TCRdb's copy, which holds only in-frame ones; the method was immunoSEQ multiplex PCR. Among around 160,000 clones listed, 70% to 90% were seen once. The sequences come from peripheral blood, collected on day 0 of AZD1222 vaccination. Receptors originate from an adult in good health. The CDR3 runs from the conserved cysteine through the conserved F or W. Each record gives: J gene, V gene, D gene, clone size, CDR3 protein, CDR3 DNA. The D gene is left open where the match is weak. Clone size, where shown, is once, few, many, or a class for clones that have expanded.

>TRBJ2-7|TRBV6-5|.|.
CASRWSRTEDHEQYF
TGTGCCAGCAGGTGGTCACGGACAGAAGACCACGAGCAGTACTTC
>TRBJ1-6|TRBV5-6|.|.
CASSFYRSNSPLHF
TGTGCCAGCAGCTTTTACAGGTCTAATTCACCCCTCCACTTT
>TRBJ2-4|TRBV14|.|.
CASSRDRIQYF
TGTGCCAGCAGCCGAGACAGAATTCAGTACTTC
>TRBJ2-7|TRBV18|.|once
CASSRNSAYEQYF
TGTGCCAGCTCACGCAACTCAGCCTACGAGCAGTACTTC
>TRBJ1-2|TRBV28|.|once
CASSTPPSSGGYTF
TGTGCCAGCAGCACTCCCCCCTCTTCTGGTGGCTACACCTTC
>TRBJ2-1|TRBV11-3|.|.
CASSLDVSYDYNEQFF
TGTGCCAGCAGCTTAGACGTCTCATACGATTACAATGAGCAGTTCTTC
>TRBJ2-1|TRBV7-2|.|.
CASSVGHYNEQFF
TGTGCCAGCAGCGTAGGACACTACAATGAGCAGTTCTTC
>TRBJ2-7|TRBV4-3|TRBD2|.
CASSQGLAGEYYEQYF
TGCGCCAGCAGCCAAGGTCTAGCGGGAGAGTACTACGAGCAGTACTTC
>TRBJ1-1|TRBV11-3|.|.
CASTKASRDTEAFF
TGTGCCAGCACCAAAGCTAGTCGAGACACTGAAGCTTTCTTT
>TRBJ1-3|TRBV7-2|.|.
CASSSRAPAGNTIYF
TGTGCCAGCAGCTCCAGGGCTCCCGCTGGAAACACCATATATTTT
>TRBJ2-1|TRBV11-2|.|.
CASSLEWQIIDEQFF
TGTGCCAGCAGCTTAGAGTGGCAAATTATCGATGAGCAGTTCTTC
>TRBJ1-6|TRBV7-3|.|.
CASSSTKNSPLHF
TGTGCCAGCAGCTCTACCAAAAATTCACCCCTCCACTTT
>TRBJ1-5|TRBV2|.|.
CASSRHLNQPQHF
TGTGCCAGCAGCCGACACCTTAATCAGCCCCAGCATTTT
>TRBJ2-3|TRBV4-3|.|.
CASSQESRQRLNTQYF
TGCGCCAGCAGCCAAGAGTCTAGGCAGAGACTGAATACGCAGTATTTT
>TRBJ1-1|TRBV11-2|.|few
CASSLKSGAKSNTEAFF
TGTGCCAGCAGCTTAAAGTCAGGAGCGAAATCTAATACTGAAGCTTTCTTT
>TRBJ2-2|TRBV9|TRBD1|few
CASSSPRVDRGLVGELFF
TGTGCCAGCAGCTCCCCAAGGGTCGACAGGGGGTTGGTCGGGGAGCTGTTTTTT
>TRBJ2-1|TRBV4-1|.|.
CASSQELETRNEQFF
TGCGCCAGCAGCCAAGAACTCGAGACCCGCAATGAGCAGTTCTTC